Here is one T cell receptor beta chain with its context. Antigen specificity is unknown. Researchers reported that TCR beta cDNA libraries carried unique molecular identifiers. TCRdb processed the PCR reads anew with MiXCR; each CDR3 protein has one entry. The sample has about 680,000 distinct CDR3 sequences, around 64% seen once. The data derive from a study of post-analysis software for immune sequencing data. Study information: The disease courses covered relapsing-remitting, secondary progressive and progressive-relapsing multiple sclerosis.

The germline V and J ends were trimmed by 4 bases and 8 bases, with 12 bases remaining between them. The CDR3 spans 13 residues. CDR1 MGHDK and CDR2 SYGVNS come from the germline V gene. Whole-study findings and limits: Among roughly 5 TRBV segments more frequent in patients than controls were TRBV5-6, TRBV5-1 and TRBV20-1. Under F measure analysis, samples from one preparation batch co-clustered strongly. Normalized Chao1 diversity in multiple sclerosis patients fell significantly below that of controls.

Sequencing input: blood. V usage is TRBV25-1 and J usage is TRBJ2-1; D is perhaps TRBD1 or TRBD2 (5 bases each). This sequence originates from a girl aged 2-10 years with multiple sclerosis. The CDR3 DNA follows: TGTGCCAGCAGTGCGAGGGGATGGTATGAGCAGTTCTTC. Its protein product is CASSARGWYEQFF.